These T cell receptor beta chains were read from a single sample in a study of metastatic and nonmetastatic thyroid tumors. With MiXCR, TCRdb reprocessed the PCR reads. The sample lists 10,000 to 15,000 clones, about an eighth occurring once. The specimen sequenced was blood. These receptor sequences come from a female donor with papillary thyroid cancer or a benign thyroid nodule (not recorded which). Some clones in this sample may be carry-over from other donors' samples. Each CDR3 is given with its conserved first and last residue. A D gene is named only where the DNA matches it firmly. Rows give clone size only sometimes, using once, few, many, or a class for an expanded clone.

TRBJ2-7 | TRBD1 | TRBV24-1 | medium-sized | TGTGCCACCAGTGATTTCCACGGACAGGGACAGTACTTC | CATSDFHGQGQYF
TRBJ1-4 | TRBD1 | TRBV6-1 | medium-sized | TGTGCCAGCAGTACCAGACAGGGGGCGAGTGGACTGTTTTTT | CASSTRQGASGLFF
TRBJ1-2 | TRBD1 | TRBV20-1 | once | TGCAGTGCTAGAGACCGAGGGACAGGGGGCTGTTGCTACACCTTC | CSARDRGTGGCCYTF
TRBJ1-2 | NA | TRBV6-1 | NA | TGTGCCAGCAGCCGACCCTCAGGGAACCCTGCATATGGCTACACCTTC | CASSRPSGNPAYGYTF
TRBJ1-1 | TRBD1 | TRBV4-2 | NA | TGTGCCAGCAGCCAAGGCGGGACAGGGGCATCGGTAACAGCTTTATTT | CASSQGGTGASVTALF
TRBJ2-5 | NA | TRBV7-9 | many | TGTGCCAGCAGCTTAGAATACAGACTATCCTCAGAGACCCAGTACTTC | CASSLEYRLSSETQYF
TRBJ1-2 | NA | TRBV12-3/TRBV12-4 | few | TGTGCCAGCACCCTGGGGGGGCCCGGCAGGGGCTACACCTTC | CASTLGGPGRGYTF
TRBJ2-1 | NA | TRBV13 | many | TGTGCCAGCAGCTACGGAACCTACAATGAGCAGTTCTTC | CASSYGTYNEQFF
TRBJ1-3 | NA | TRBV3-1 | many | TGTGCCAGCAGCGCCCGACAGTGGGGAAACACCATATATTTT | CASSARQWGNTIYF
TRBJ2-3 | TRBD2 | TRBV10-3 | many | TGTGCCAGCTATAGCGGGAGGGCCTCGGGCACAGATACGCAGTATTTT | CASYSGRASGTDTQYF
TRBJ1-1 | NA | TRBV7-2 | NA | TGTGCCAGCAGCCTGTCCGGGACAAGTGAAGCTTTCTTT | CASSLSGTSEAFF
TRBJ1-1 | TRBD1 | TRBV10-3 | few | TGTGCCATCAGGGACAGGACTATGAACACTGAAGCTTTCTTT | CAIRDRTMNTEAFF
TRBJ2-2 | TRBD1 | TRBV6-4 | many | TGTGCCAGCAGTGACGGGACAGGGGGCACCGGGGAGCTGTTTTTT | CASSDGTGGTGELFF
TRBJ2-7 | NA | TRBV4-1 | NA | TGCGCCAGCAGCCCCCATAACAGCTACGAGCAGTACTTC | CASSPHNSYEQYF
TRBJ2-5 | TRBD1 | TRBV20-1 | many | TGCAGTGCTAGAGTGAGGGGGCTGTACCAAGAGACCCAGTACTTC | CSARVRGLYQETQYF
TRBJ2-7 | NA | TRBV29-1 | many | TGCAGCGTTCTCACCGACAGCGTAGCATTAGCCTTC | CSVLTDSVALAF
TRBJ2-1 | NA | TRBV10-2 | many | TGCGCCAGCAGTGAGTCCCGCGTCCAGTTCTTC | CASSESRVQFF
TRBJ1-5 | NA | TRBV6-1 | NA | TGTGCCACCGACAAAAAAGGATATAGCAATCAGCCCCAGCATTTT | CATDKKGYSNQPQHF
TRBJ2-1 | TRBD2 | TRBV11-2 | many | TGTGCCAGCAGCCCCCCGACTAGCGGATACAATGAGCAGTTCTTC | CASSPPTSGYNEQFF
TRBJ2-3 | TRBD2 | TRBV27 | few | TGTGCCAGCAGTACGACTAGCGGGGGCACAGATACGCAGTATTTT | CASSTTSGGTDTQYF
TRBJ1-2 | NA | TRBV10-3 | many | TGTGCCATCAGACAGGTCCACGGCTACACCTTC | CAIRQVHGYTF
TRBJ1-5 | NA | TRBV19 | many | TGTGCCAGTAGTATGGGTAGGAATCAGCCCCAGCATTTT | CASSMGRNQPQHF
TRBJ1-2 | NA | TRBV5-6 | many | TGTGCCAGCAGCGAAGACAGCGACTATGGCTACACCTTC | CASSEDSDYGYTF
TRBJ1-1 | NA | TRBV20-1 | NA | TGCAGTGCTAGAGATCGGAAGGGTTCAACTGAAGCTTTCTTT | CSARDRKGSTEAFF
TRBJ1-1 | NA | TRBV7-8 | many | TGTGCCAGCAGCCTCAGACTAAACACTGAAGCTTTCTTT | CASSLRLNTEAFF
TRBJ2-3 | NA | TRBV13 | many | TGTGCCAGCAGCTTATCGGTAGGCTACACTACAGATACGCAGTATTTT | CASSLSVGYTTDTQYF
TRBJ2-2 | NA | TRBV15 | many | TGTGCCACCAGCAGACTTAGGGAATCCGGGGAGCTGTTTTTT | CATSRLRESGELFF
TRBJ1-5 | NA | TRBV20-1 | many | TGCAGTGCAATCAGATATAGCAATCAGCCCCAGCATTTT | CSAIRYSNQPQHF
TRBJ2-7 | NA | TRBV6-1 | NA | TGTGCCAGCACCAAGCAGGGCACCTACGAGCAGTACTTC | CASTKQGTYEQYF
TRBJ1-1 | NA | TRBV27 | many | TGTGCCAGCAGTTTAGCTGGTTACATGAACACTGAAGCTTTCTTT | CASSLAGYMNTEAFF
TRBJ2-7 | TRBD2 | TRBV6-2/TRBV6-3 | NA | TGTGCCAGCTTGCCTCGGGGACTAGCGGCTAAAACCTTGACCTACGAGCAGTACTTC | CASLPRGLAAKTLTYEQYF
TRBJ2-2 | NA | TRBV2 | many | TGTGCCAGCTTCCGGGACACTAACACCGGGGAGCTGTTTTTT | CASFRDTNTGELFF
TRBJ2-2 | NA | TRBV5-4 | once | TGTGCCAGCAGCCTCAGGGGGGGAAGCGGGGAGCTGTTTTTT | CASSLRGGSGELFF
TRBJ2-3 | NA | TRBV6-2/TRBV6-3 | NA | TGCGCCAGCAGTTTGGGGTATAGTAGCACAGATACGCAGTATTTT | CASSLGYSSTDTQYF
TRBJ2-7 | NA | TRBV19 | many | TGTGCCAGTAGTGAATCCGGGGACTCCTACGAGCAGTACTTC | CASSESGDSYEQYF